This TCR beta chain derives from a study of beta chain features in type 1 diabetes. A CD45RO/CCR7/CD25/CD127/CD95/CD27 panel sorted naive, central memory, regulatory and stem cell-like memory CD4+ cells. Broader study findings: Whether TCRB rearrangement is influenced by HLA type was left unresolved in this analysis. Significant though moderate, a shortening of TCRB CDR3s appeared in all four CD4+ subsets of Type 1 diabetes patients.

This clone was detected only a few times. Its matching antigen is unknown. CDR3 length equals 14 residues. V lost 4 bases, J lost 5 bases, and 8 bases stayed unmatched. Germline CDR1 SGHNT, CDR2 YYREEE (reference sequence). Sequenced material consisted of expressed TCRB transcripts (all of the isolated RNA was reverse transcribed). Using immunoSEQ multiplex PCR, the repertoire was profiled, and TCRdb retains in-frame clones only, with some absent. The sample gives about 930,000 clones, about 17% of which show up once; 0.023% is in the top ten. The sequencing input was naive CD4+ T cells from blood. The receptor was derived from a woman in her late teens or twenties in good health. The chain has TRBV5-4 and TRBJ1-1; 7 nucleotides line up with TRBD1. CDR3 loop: CASSPITGATEAFF. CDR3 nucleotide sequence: TGTGCCAGCAGCCCGATCACAGGGGCTACTGAAGCTTTCTTT.